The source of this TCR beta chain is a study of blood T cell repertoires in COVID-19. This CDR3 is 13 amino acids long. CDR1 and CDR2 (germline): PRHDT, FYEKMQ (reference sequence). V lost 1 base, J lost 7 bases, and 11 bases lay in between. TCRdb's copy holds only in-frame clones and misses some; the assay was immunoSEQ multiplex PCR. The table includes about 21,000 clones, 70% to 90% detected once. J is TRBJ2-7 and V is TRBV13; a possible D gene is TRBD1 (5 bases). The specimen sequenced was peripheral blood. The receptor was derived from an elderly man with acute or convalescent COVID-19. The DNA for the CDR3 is TGTGCCAGCAGCTTAGCAGGGTTGGGGGAGCAGTACTTC. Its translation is CASSLAGLGEQYF.